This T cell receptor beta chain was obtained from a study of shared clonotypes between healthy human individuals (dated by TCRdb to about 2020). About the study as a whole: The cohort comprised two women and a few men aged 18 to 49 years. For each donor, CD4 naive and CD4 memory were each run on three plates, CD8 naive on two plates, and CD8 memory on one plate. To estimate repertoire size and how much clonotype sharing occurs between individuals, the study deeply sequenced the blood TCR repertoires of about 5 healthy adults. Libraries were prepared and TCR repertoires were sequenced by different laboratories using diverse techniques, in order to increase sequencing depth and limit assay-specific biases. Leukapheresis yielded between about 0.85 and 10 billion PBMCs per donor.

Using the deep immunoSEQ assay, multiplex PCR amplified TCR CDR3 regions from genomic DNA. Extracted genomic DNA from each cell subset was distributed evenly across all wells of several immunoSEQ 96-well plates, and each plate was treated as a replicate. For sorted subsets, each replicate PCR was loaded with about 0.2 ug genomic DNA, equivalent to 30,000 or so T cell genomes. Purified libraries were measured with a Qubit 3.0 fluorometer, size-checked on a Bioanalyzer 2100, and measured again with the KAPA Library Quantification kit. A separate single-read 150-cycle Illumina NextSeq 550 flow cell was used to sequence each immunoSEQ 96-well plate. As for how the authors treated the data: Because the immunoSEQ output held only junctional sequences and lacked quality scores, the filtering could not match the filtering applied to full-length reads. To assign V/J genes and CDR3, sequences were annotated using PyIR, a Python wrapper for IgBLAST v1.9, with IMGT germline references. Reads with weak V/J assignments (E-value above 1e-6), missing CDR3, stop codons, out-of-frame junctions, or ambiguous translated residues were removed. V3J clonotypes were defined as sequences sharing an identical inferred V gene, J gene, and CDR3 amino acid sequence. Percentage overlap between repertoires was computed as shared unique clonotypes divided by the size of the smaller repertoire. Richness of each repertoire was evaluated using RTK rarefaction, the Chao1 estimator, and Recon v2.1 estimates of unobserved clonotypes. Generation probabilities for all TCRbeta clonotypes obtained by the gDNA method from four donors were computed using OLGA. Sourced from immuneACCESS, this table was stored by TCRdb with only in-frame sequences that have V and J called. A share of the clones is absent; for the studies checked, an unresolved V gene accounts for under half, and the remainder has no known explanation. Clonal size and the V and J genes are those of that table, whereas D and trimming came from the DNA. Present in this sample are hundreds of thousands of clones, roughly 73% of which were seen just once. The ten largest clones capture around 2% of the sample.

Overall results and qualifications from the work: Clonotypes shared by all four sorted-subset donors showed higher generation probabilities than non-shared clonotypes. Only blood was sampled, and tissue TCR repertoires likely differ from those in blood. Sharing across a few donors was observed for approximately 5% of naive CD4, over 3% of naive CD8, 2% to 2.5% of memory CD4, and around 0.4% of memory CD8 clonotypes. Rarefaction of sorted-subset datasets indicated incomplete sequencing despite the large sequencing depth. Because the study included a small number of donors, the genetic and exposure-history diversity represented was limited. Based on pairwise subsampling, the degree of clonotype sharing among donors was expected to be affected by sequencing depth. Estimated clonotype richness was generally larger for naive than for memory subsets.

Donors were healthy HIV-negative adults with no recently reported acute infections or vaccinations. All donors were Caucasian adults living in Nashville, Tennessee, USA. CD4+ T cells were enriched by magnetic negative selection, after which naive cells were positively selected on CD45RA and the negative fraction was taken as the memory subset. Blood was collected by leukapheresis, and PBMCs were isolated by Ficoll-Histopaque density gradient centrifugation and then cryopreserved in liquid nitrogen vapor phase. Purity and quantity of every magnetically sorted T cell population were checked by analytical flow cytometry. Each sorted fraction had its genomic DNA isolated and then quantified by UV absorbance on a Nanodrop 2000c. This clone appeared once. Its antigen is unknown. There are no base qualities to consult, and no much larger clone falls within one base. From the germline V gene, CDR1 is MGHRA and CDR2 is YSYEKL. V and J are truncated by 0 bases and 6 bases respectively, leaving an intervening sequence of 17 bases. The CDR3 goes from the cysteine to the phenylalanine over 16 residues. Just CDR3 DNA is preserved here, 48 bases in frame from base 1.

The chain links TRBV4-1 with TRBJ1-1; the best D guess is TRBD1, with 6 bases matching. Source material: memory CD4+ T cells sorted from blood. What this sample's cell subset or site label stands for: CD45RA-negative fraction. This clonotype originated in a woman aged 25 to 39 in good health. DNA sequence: TGCGCCAGCAGCCAAGATTGGGCAGGGGTTGTTGCTGAAGCTTTCTTT. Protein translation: CASSQDWAGVVAEAFF.